What follows are 32 T cell receptor beta chains derived from one specimen sequenced in a study of T cell responses to AZD1222 COVID-19 vaccine (dated by TCRdb to the early 2020s). This sample's time point label indicates: baseline before first vaccination. To prepare the library, the immunoSEQ multiplex PCR assay was applied. Imported from immuneACCESS, the table was reduced by TCRdb to in-frame sequences with V and J called. These copies leave out some clones; in studies compared against another copy, an unresolved V gene accounts for under half, and the cause of the remainder is not known. The sample table holds around 72,000 clones, of which roughly four fifths were seen once. The ten top clones hold 5.4% of the sample. The sequences come from peripheral blood, collected on day 0 of AZD1222 vaccination. These receptors all come from an adult in good health.

The chain employs TRBV12-2 and TRBJ1-5; the DNA was not used to check the table's D call, TRBD1. TRBV12-2 has pseudogene status. The length of the CDR3 is 13 residues. CDR3 sequence (DNA): TGTGCAAGTCGCCGGGACAGGGGTCAGCCCCAGCATTTT. This encodes CASRRDRGQPQHF.

The rearrangement joins TRBV28 to TRBJ1-2; no definite D call. Trimming removed 7 bases at V and 2 bases at J, with 14 bases between. Germline V lookup: CDR1 MDHEN, CDR2 SYDVKM. CDR3 length equals 14 residues. In DNA form, the CDR3 reads TGTGCCAGCACCGAGGCACCAACCAACTATGGCTACACCTTC. Its protein is CASTEAPTNYGYTF.

The gene calls are TRBV6-2 or TRBV6-3 and TRBJ1-1; a possible D gene is TRBD1 (6 bases). The CDR3 has 15 amino acids. Germline V gives CDR1 MNHEY, CDR2 SVGEGT. V was cut by 2 bases and J by 11 bases, with 21 bases left in between. This CDR3 reads CASSYAGTHLWRAFF. The CDR3 DNA is TGTGCCAGCAGTTACGCCGGGACACATCTCTGGAGGGCTTTCTTT.

This sequence joins TRBV29-1 and TRBJ2-2, with TRBD1 as a possible D gene (7 bases). CDR1 is SQVTM and CDR2 is ANQGSEA in the germline V gene. This CDR3 is 12 amino acids long. Here the CDR3 reads CRAGGSSGELFF. In DNA form, the CDR3 reads TGCAGGGCAGGGGGGAGTTCCGGGGAGCTGTTTTTT.

The rearrangement joins TRBV9 to TRBJ2-3; D remains ambiguous. This CDR3 has 16 amino acids. The V end lost 3 bases, the J end lost 3 bases, and 17 bases lay between the germline ends. Germline V gives CDR1 SGDLS, CDR2 YYNGEE. The CDR3: CASSDLFGGKTDTQYF. The CDR3 DNA reads as TGTGCCAGCAGCGACTTGTTTGGTGGGAAAACAGATACGCAGTATTTT. The whole variable domain, filled in from reference TRBV9 and TRBJ2-3, reads DSGVTQTPKHLITATGQRVTLRCSPRSGDLSVYWYQQSLDQGLQFLIQYYNGEERAKGNILERFSAQQFPDLHSELNLSSLELGDSALYFCASSDLFGGKTDTQYFGPGTRLTVL.

The chain carries TRBV6-6 and TRBJ1-1; 7 positions match TRBD1. The length of the CDR3 is 14 residues. Germline-derived CDR1 and CDR2 are MNHNY and SVGAGI (reference sequence). J lost 7 bases, V lost 7 bases, and 12 bases had no gene match. The CDR3 coding sequence is TGTGCCAGCACGGCAGGGGGGACCGTAATTGAAGCTTTCTTT. It translates to CASTAGGTVIEAFF.

This chain uses TRBV4-1 with TRBJ1-2; 7 nucleotides align to TRBD1. V shed 0 bases, J shed 8 bases, and the junction held 6 bases outside the gene matches. The germline V gene has CDR1 MGHRA and CDR2 YSYEKL. CDR3 length equals 14 residues. This chain's CDR3 is CASSQDRQGVGYTF. As DNA, the CDR3 is TGCGCCAGCAGCCAAGATCGACAGGGCGTGGGCTACACCTTC.

This chain connects TRBV3-1 (or the pseudogene TRBV3-2) to TRBJ2-6; D might be TRBD1 (6 bases). This CDR3 spans 20 amino acids. V was pared by 1 base and J by 0 bases, with 19 bases between. Germline CDR1 and CDR2: LGHDT and YNNKEL (reference sequence). The CDR3 DNA reads as TGTGCCAGCAGCCAAGGAGGGAGCGCAGGGGCACCCTCTGGGGCCAACGTCCTGACTTTC. It translates to CASSQGGSAGAPSGANVLTF.

The gene calls are TRBV5-5 and TRBJ1-1; D gene uncertain. The CDR3 sequence is 18 residues long. The germline V gene has CDR1 SGHKS and CDR2 YYEKEE (reference sequence). V shed 4 bases and J shed 3 bases, with 25 bases lying between them. The CDR3 bases are TGTGCCAGCAGCCGCGGGTCCGGGCGCGCCGCTTGGGACACTGAAGCTTTCTTT. It is translated as CASSRGSGRAAWDTEAFF.

The V gene is TRBV12-3 or TRBV12-4, the J gene TRBJ1-5; D is unresolved. The germline V and J ends were trimmed by 9 bases and 3 bases, with 9 bases remaining between them. The CDR3 covers 12 residues. For the CDR3, the DNA is TGTGCCAGTTCTCCCGTCAATCAGCCCCAGCATTTT. It encodes CASSPVNQPQHF.

This rearrangement joins TRBV13 to TRBJ2-1, with TRBD2 matching over 7 bases. V trimming: 5 bases; J trimming: 0 bases; junction bases outside the gene matches: 4. Per the germline V gene, CDR1 is PRHDT and CDR2 is FYEKMQ (reference sequence). CDR3 size: 15 residues. The chain's CDR3 is CASSGGDYSYNEQFF. The CDR3, as DNA: TGTGCCAGCAGCGGGGGGGATTACTCCTACAATGAGCAGTTCTTC.

The chain joins TRBV7-2 to TRBJ1-1; D remains ambiguous. V lost 2 bases, J lost 1 base, and 8 bases lay in between. Germline V gene sequence: CDR1 SGHTA, CDR2 FQGNSA. The CDR3 is 14 residues long. CDR3 amino acids: CASSLNRWNTEAFF. In DNA form, the CDR3 reads TGTGCCAGCAGCTTAAACAGATGGAACACTGAAGCTTTCTTT.

J is TRBJ1-5 and V is TRBV2; D uncertain. Trimming stripped 6 bases from V and 3 bases from J, with 12 bases between. The CDR3 extends over 14 amino acids. Germline-derived CDR1 and CDR2 are SNHLY and FYNNEI. The CDR3 bases are TGTGCCAGCAGCCAGGTGGGGATCAATCAGCCCCAGCATTTT. Translation: CASSQVGINQPQHF. Full variable domain (rest looked up from reference TRBV2 and TRBJ1-5): EPEVTQTPSHQVTQMGQEVILRCVPISNHLYFYWYRQILGQKVEFLVSFYNNEISEKSEIFDDQFSVERPDGSNFTLKIRSTKLEDSAMYFCASSQVGINQPQHFGDGTRLSIL.

This clone was detected only once. DNA for the CDR3: TGTGCCAGCAGCGTAGGGGGACTGCCTTCACCCCTCCACTTT. It encodes CASSVGGLPSPLHF. The chain links TRBV9 to TRBJ1-6; perhaps TRBD1 as D (5 bases). The germline V and J ends were trimmed by 0 bases and 9 bases, with 10 bases remaining between them. CDR1 and CDR2 from the germline V gene are SGDLS and YYNGEE. This CDR3 contains 14 residues.

This clone was picked up one time. The chain combines TRBV30 with TRBJ1-1; D call uncertain. From germline, CDR1 is GTSNPN and CDR2 SVGIG (reference sequence). The CDR3 runs 15 residues. V lost 3 bases to trimming and J lost 0 bases, with 14 bases between them. In DNA, the CDR3 is TGTGCCTGGAGCGCGCGCAATGTCATGAACACTGAAGCTTTCTTT. It translates to CAWSARNVMNTEAFF.

The rearrangement links TRBV6-6 to TRBJ1-2, with D perhaps matching TRBD1 (5 bases). Trimming took 2 bases from V and 6 from J, leaving 10 bases between them. This CDR3 has 13 residues. Looked up from germline, CDR1 is MNHNY and CDR2 is SVGAGI (reference sequence). CDR3 protein: CASSYRREDGYTF. CDR3 sequence (DNA): TGTGCCAGCAGTTACCGCAGGGAGGATGGCTACACCTTC.

J is TRBJ2-3 and V is TRBV29-1, with a weak D call TRBD2 (7 bases). Germline V lookup: CDR1 SQVTM, CDR2 ANQGSEA. This CDR3 spans 15 amino acids. The V gene lost 7 bases and the J gene lost 6 bases, with 23 bases spanning the gap. The CDR3 protein is CSARFGGGGQDTQYF. In nucleotides, the CDR3 is TGCAGCGCTAGATTCGGAGGCGGGGGCCAGGATACGCAGTATTTT.

The V gene is TRBV2, the J gene TRBJ2-2; D might be TRBD1 or TRBD2, each matching 7 bases. The V end was cut by 4 bases, the J end by 2 bases, with 11 bases between. Germline values: CDR1 SNHLY, CDR2 FYNNEI. CDR3 size: 15 residues. The CDR3 region is CASSGRGGNTGELFF. DNA of the CDR3: TGTGCCAGCAGTGGCAGGGGGGGAAACACCGGGGAGCTGTTTTTT.

The V gene is TRBV5-1, the J gene TRBJ2-7; D possibly corresponds to TRBD2 (6 bases). CDR3 length: 13 amino acids. In germline, CDR1 is SGHRS, CDR2 YFSETQ. V was trimmed by 2 bases and J by 3 bases, leaving 9 bases between them. The CDR3: CASSFGGSYEQYF. The CDR3 DNA reads TGCGCCAGCAGCTTCGGGGGAAGCTACGAGCAGTACTTC.

The chain uses TRBV5-4 and TRBJ1-1, with D hard to call. The length of the CDR3 is 13 residues. V was clipped by 3 bases and J by 3 bases, with 9 bases between them. In germline, CDR1 is SGHNT, CDR2 YYREEE (reference sequence). This CDR3 reads CASSSEGHTEAFF. The CDR3 nucleotides are TGTGCCAGCAGCTCCGAAGGGCACACTGAAGCTTTCTTT.

This rearrangement joins TRBV11-2 to TRBJ2-1; D not resolved. Between the trimmed V and J ends, which lost 5 bases and 7 bases, there was a span of 15 bases. CDR3 length equals 14 residues. From germline, CDR1 is SGHAT and CDR2 FQNNGV. The CDR3, as DNA: TGTGCCAGCAGCCTTGGTCCGGTGGGGAATGAGCAGTTCTTC. Amino acids: CASSLGPVGNEQFF.

The chain carries TRBV5-1 and TRBJ2-1, with D perhaps assigned TRBD1 or TRBD2 (5 bases each). Trimming cost V 0 bases and J 6 bases, with 13 bases left between them. CDR3 size: 15 residues. The germline CDR1 and CDR2 sequences are SGHRS and YFSETQ. This CDR3 is CASSLEPGSLNEQFF. The CDR3 DNA is TGCGCCAGCAGCTTGGAGCCAGGGAGCCTCAATGAGCAGTTCTTC.

This clone was observed a handful of times. The J gene is TRBJ2-7, the V gene TRBV3-1 (or the pseudogene TRBV3-2), with 11 bases lining up with TRBD2. CDR3 length equals 14 residues. CDR1 is LGHDT, CDR2 YNNKEL, per germline (reference sequence). V shed 4 bases, J shed 6 bases, and the junction held 5 bases outside the gene matches. This CDR3 is CASSRLAGRGEQYF. DNA for the CDR3: TGTGCCAGCAGCCGACTAGCGGGAAGAGGCGAGCAGTACTTC.

This clone was seen a few times. The chain links TRBV7-3 to TRBJ1-1; 8 bases fit TRBD1. V lost 2 bases to trimming and J lost 4 bases; unmatched junction nucleotides: 12. Germline V gene sequence: CDR1 SGHTA, CDR2 FQGTGA. CDR3 size: 17 residues. The CDR3, as DNA: TGTGCCAGCAGCTTATGGGGGACAGGTAGGGGAAGCACTGAAGCTTTCTTT. Protein product: CASSLWGTGRGSTEAFF.

The chain has TRBV2 and TRBJ2-1; no clear D gene. V shed 4 bases and J shed 0 bases, with 7 bases lying between them. Per the germline V gene, CDR1 is SNHLY and CDR2 is FYNNEI. There are 14 residues in the CDR3. DNA of the CDR3: TGTGCCAGCAGTGTCAGCAGCTCCTACAATGAGCAGTTCTTC. Translated: CASSVSSSYNEQFF.

In its sample, this clone ranks as medium-sized. The gene calls are TRBV18 and TRBJ1-2; D is uncertain. Trimming shortened V by 0 bases and J by 1 base, and 12 bases separated the two germline ends. CDR3 size: 16 residues. Germline V gene data show CDR1 as KGHSH and CDR2 as LQKENI. CDR3 DNA sequence: TGTGCCAGCTCACCACCTATAAATCCGGGTAACTATGGCTACACCTTC. Translating it yields CASSPPINPGNYGYTF.

The rearrangement joins TRBV2 to TRBJ2-5; TRBD2 matches at 10 bases. This CDR3 has 14 amino acids. CDR1 and CDR2 from the germline V gene are SNHLY and FYNNEI. V trimming: 6 bases; J trimming: 5 bases; junction bases outside the gene matches: 6. Written as DNA, the CDR3 is TGTGCCAGCAGCGGGACTAGCGTAGGGGAGACCCAGTACTTC. As protein: CASSGTSVGETQYF.

The chain links TRBV5-8 to TRBJ1-5; D possibly corresponds to TRBD1 (6 bases). Between the trimmed V and J ends, which lost 3 bases and 2 bases, there was a span of 12 bases. Germline V lookup: CDR1 SGHTS, CDR2 YDEGEE. The CDR3 runs to 15 residues. For the CDR3, the DNA is TGTGCCAGCAGCTCCACAGGGTATGGCAATCAGCCCCAGCATTTT. Translated: CASSSTGYGNQPQHF. Combining the CDR3 with reference TRBV5-8 and TRBJ1-5 gives the whole variable domain EAGVTQSPTHLIKTRGQQATLRCSPISGHTSVYWYQQALGLGLQFLLWYDEGEERNRGNFPPRFSGRQFPNYSSELNVNALELEDSALYLCASSSTGYGNQPQHFGDGTRLSIL.

The chain links TRBV5-1 to TRBJ2-3; possibly TRBD2 for D (7 bases). The CDR3 sequence is 15 residues long. The V gene lost 2 bases and the J gene lost 2 bases, with 12 bases spanning the gap. Germline CDR1 and CDR2: SGHRS and YFSETQ. CDR3 in DNA: TGCGCCAGCAGCTTCGAGGGGGGGACCACAGATACGCAGTATTTT. This codes for CASSFEGGTTDTQYF. The variable domain in full, completed from reference TRBV5-1 and TRBJ2-3, reads KAGVTQTPRYLIKTRGQQVTLSCSPISGHRSVSWYQQTPGQGLQFLFEYFSETQRNKGNFPGRFSGRQFSNSRSEMNVSTLELGDSALYLCASSFEGGTTDTQYFGPGTRLTVL.

This chain uses TRBV14 with TRBJ2-7, with 7 bases lining up with TRBD1. The CDR3 is made up of 16 amino acids. V lost 1 base and J lost 0; bases outside the gene matches: 6. Germline CDR1 SGHDN, CDR2 FVKESK. CDR3 sequence reads: CASSQGRGRSSYEQYF. As DNA, the CDR3 is TGTGCCAGCAGCCAAGGCAGGGGGAGAAGCTCCTACGAGCAGTACTTC.

The chain has TRBV30 and TRBJ2-1; the match to TRBD2 covers 15 bases. After removal of 7 bases from V and 9 bases from J, the junction contained 7 bases not matched to a gene. This CDR3 is built from 14 residues. Germline V gene sequence: CDR1 GTSNPN, CDR2 SVGIG (reference sequence). In DNA, the CDR3 is TGTGCCTTTCCATGGACTAGCGGGGGGGGTGAGCAGTTCTTC. It specifies CAFPWTSGGGEQFF.

V usage is TRBV27 and J usage is TRBJ1-2; a possible D gene is TRBD1 (5 bases). Germline-derived CDR1 and CDR2 are MNHEY and SMNVEV (reference sequence). This CDR3 comprises 12 residues. Trimming cost V 3 bases and J 7 bases, with 9 bases left between them. Here the CDR3 DNA reads TGTGCCAGCAGTTTCTTCGGGGGTGGCTACACCTTC. It is translated as CASSFFGGGYTF.